These T cell receptor beta chains were read from a single sample in a study of shared clonotypes between healthy human individuals. The data were produced by immunoSEQ multiplex PCR, yet TCRdb's version contains in-frame clones alone and is incomplete. The sample carries about 1.1 million clones, 70% to 85% recorded once. Sequencing was performed on memory CD4+ T cells from PBMCs. The receptors shown here come from a man aged 18-30 years in good health. Some clones in this sample may be carry-over from other donors' samples. CDR3s include the opening cysteine and the closing phenylalanine or tryptophan.

v_call,j_call,cdr3_aa
TRBV6-1,TRBJ2-1,CASSRDGIRGEQFF
TRBV7-8,TRBJ1-5,CASRDAGTGGNQPQHF
TRBV7-9,TRBJ2-7,CASSIDGPWEQYF
TRBV28,TRBJ1-2,CASSSTGTTSGYTF
TRBV2,TRBJ2-7,CASSDIGGRTYEQYF
TRBV6-6,TRBJ2-7,CASSYSAQNSYEQYF
TRBV15,TRBJ1-2,CATSREGGSNYGYTF
TRBV2,TRBJ2-5,CASSLHPGGNLETQYF
TRBV7-8,TRBJ2-2,CASSLLAGGPGTGELFF
TRBV15,TRBJ2-7,CATSTGNAYEQYF
TRBV18,TRBJ2-2,CASSPLGTEQANTGELFF
TRBV5-5,TRBJ2-7,CASSPGMDSAYEQYF
TRBV5-4,TRBJ2-3,CASSLGVAGGLTDTQYF
TRBV15,TRBJ2-5,CATSRDLTETQYF
TRBV5-1,TRBJ1-4,CASSLDWTGSGEKLFF
TRBV7-9,TRBJ2-3,CASNPGVLTQYF
TRBV28,TRBJ2-4,CASNNPRGAKNIQYF
TRBV5-5,TRBJ1-1,CASSLGARSDTEAFF
TRBV12-5,TRBJ2-3,CASGFVLGGPTDTQYF
TRBV7-9,TRBJ2-2,CASSLARGGRIGNTGELFF
TRBV6-5,TRBJ2-6,CASSRISGANVLTF
TRBV28,TRBJ2-3,CASKLRQGGQYF
TRBV28,TRBJ2-7,CASSKAGTEYF
TRBV27,TRBJ1-2,CASSTFPGTVTF
TRBV27,TRBJ1-2,CASSTTVALMGYTF
TRBV30,TRBJ1-5,CAWSLQGDQPQHF
TRBV7-9,TRBJ2-2,CASSPHTYPNTGELFF
TRBV20-1,TRBJ2-5,CSGSGQETQYF
TRBV30,TRBJ2-7,CACRGGYYEQYF
TRBV6-4,TRBJ2-3,CASSVGPYGTPSDSTQYF
TRBV4-2,TRBJ2-7,CASSQGWPGHYEQYF
TRBV29-1,TRBJ2-1,CSVEVTRRDGQFF
TRBV30,TRBJ2-2,CAWSRLAGMTGELFF
TRBV7-2,TRBJ2-4,CASSAEGGWIAKNIQYF
TRBV14,TRBJ2-2,CASSQGALRGSTGELFF
TRBV15,TRBJ2-7,CATSSWGATSDGEQYF
TRBV10-3,TRBJ2-1,CATRRGYNEQFF
TRBV30,TRBJ1-1,CAWTYDGGTNTEAFF
TRBV19,TRBJ2-1,CASSIPYRENEQFF
TRBV29-1,TRBJ1-1,CSAVHLNTEAFF
TRBV30,TRBJ1-4,CAWSDQRVLFF
TRBV7-3,TRBJ2-6,CASSKTVSSGANVLTF
TRBV4-1,TRBJ1-2,CASSLQDSPVGYTF
TRBV18,TRBJ2-2,CASSPLILDISQNTGELFF
TRBV2,TRBJ1-5,CASSDRVYQPQHF
TRBV18,TRBJ2-7,CASSKTGGYEQYF
TRBV4-1,TRBJ2-2,CASSQGNRGGGTGELFF
TRBV28,TRBJ1-2,CASRTGRGPNYGYTF
TRBV7-3,TRBJ2-1,CASSLGTTNEQFF
TRBV9,TRBJ2-3,CASSGTGARTDTQYF
TRBV5-4,TRBJ1-1,CASSAGLQNTEAFF
TRBV5-1,TRBJ1-1,CASSPRTGGIGTEAFF